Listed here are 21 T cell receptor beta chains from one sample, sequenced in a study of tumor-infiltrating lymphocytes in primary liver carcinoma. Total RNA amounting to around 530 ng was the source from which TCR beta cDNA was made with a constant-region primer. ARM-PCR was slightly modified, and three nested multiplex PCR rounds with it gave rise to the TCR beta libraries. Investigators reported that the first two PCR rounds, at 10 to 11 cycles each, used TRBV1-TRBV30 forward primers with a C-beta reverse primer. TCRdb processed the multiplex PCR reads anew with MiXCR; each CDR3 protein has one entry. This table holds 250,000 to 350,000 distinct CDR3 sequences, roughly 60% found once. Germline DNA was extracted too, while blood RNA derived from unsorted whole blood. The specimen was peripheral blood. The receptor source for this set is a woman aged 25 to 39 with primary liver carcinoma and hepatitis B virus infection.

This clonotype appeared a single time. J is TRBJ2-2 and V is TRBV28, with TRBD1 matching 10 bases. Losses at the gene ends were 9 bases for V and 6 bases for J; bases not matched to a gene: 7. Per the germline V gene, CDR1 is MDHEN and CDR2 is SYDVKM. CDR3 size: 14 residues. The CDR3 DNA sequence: TGTGCCAGTGAGTGGGACAGGGGATCCGGGGAGCTGTTTTTT. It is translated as CASEWDRGSGELFF.

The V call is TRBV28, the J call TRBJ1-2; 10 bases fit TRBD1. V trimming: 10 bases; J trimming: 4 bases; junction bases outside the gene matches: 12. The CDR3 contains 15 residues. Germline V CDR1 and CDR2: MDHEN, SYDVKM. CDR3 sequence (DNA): TGTGCCACCTCCGTTGGGACAGGGGTTTCCTATGGCTACACCTTC. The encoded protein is CATSVGTGVSYGYTF.

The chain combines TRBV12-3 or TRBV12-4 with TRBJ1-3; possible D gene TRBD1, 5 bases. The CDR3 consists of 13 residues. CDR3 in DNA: TGTGCTGAACAGGTTTATTCTGGAAACACCATATATTTT. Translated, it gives CAEQVYSGNTIYF.

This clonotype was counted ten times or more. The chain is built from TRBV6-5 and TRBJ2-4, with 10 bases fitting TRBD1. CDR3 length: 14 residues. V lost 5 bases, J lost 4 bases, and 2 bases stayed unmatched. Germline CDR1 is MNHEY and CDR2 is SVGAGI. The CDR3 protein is CASSRDRGKNIQYF. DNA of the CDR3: TGTGCCAGCAGTCGGGACAGGGGAAAAAACATTCAGTACTTC.

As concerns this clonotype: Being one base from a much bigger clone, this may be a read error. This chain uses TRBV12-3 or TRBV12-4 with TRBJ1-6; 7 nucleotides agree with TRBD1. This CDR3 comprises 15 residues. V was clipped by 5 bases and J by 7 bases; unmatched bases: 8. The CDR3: CASSHQGQTNSPLHF. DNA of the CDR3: TGTGCCAGCAGTCACCAGGGACAGACGAATTCACCCCTCCACTTT.

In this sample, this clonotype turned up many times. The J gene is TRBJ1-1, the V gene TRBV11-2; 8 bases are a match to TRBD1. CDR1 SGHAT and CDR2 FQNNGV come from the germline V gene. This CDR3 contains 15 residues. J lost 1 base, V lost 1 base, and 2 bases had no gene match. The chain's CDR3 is CASSLGDRRNTEAFF. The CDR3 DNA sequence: TGTGCCAGCAGCTTAGGGGACAGGAGGAACACTGAAGCTTTCTTT.

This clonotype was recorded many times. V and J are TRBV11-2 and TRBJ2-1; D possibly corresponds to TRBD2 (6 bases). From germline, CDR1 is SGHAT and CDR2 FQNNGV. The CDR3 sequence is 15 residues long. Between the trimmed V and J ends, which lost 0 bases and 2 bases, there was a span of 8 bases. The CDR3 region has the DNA TGTGCCAGCAGCTTAGATTGGGGGGCCTACAATGAGCAGTTCTTC. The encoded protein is CASSLDWGAYNEQFF.

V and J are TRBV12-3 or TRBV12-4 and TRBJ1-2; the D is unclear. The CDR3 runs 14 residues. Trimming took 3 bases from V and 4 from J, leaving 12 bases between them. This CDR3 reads CASSFRGAAYGYTF. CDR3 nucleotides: TGTGCCAGCAGTTTTAGAGGAGCGGCCTATGGCTACACCTTC.

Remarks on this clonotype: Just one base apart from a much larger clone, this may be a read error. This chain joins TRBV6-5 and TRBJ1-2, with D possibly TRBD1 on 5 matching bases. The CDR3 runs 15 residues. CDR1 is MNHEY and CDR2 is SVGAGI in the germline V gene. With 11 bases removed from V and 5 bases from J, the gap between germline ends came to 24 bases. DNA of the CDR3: TGTGCCGCCAGCAAACCGGGGCGGGCGAATTATGGCTACACCTTC. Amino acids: CAASKPGRANYGYTF.

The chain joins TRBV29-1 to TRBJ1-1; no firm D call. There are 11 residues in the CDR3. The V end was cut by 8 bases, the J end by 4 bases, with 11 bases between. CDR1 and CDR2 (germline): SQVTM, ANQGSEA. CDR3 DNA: TGCAGCATTGGGGTGAGCACTGAAGCTTTCTTT. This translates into CSIGVSTEAFF.

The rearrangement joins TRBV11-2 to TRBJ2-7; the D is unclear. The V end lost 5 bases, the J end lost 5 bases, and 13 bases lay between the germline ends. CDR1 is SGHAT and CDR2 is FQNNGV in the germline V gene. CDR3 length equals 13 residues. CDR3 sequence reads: CASSETSFNEQYF. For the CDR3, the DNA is TGTGCCAGCAGCGAAACAAGCTTCAACGAGCAGTACTTC.

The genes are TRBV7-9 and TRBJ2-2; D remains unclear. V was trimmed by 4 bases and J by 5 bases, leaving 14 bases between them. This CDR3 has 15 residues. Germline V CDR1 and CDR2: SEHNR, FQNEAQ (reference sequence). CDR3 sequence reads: CASSSPTGRTGELFF. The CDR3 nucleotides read TGTGCCAGCAGCTCTCCGACTGGAAGAACCGGGGAGCTGTTTTTT.

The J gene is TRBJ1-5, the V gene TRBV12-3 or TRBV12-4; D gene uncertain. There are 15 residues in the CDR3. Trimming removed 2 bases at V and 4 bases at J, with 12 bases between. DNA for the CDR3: TGTGCCAGCAGTTTAAGTTACAGTACAAATCAGCCCCAGCATTTT. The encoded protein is CASSLSYSTNQPQHF.

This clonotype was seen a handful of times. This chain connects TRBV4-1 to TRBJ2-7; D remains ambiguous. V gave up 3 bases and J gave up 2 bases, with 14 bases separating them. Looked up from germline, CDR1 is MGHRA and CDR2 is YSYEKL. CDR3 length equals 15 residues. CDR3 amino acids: CASSQRLEIPYEQYF. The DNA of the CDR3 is TGCGCCAGCAGCCAGAGGCTAGAGATCCCCTACGAGCAGTACTTC.

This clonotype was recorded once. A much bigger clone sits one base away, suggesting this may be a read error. CDR3: CASSAIQGSILYF. Here the CDR3 DNA reads TGCGCCAGCAGTGCGATACAGGGTAGCATTCTGTACTTC. The J gene is TRBJ2-4, the V gene TRBV10-1, with a tentative D call TRBD1 (6 bases). Per the germline V gene, CDR1 is WNHNN and CDR2 is SYGVQD (reference sequence). The CDR3 totals 13 residues.

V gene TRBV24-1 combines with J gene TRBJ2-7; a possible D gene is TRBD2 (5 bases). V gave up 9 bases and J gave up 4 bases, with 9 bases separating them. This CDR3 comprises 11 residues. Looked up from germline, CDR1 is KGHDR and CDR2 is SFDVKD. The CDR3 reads CATESGYEQYF. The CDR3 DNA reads TGTGCCACCGAGTCGGGGTACGAGCAGTACTTC.

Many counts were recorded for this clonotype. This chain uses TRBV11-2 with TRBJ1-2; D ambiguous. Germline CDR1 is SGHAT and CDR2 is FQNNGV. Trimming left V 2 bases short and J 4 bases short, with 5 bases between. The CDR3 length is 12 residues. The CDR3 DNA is TGTGCCAGCAGCTTAACGGGCTATGGCTACACCTTC. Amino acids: CASSLTGYGYTF.

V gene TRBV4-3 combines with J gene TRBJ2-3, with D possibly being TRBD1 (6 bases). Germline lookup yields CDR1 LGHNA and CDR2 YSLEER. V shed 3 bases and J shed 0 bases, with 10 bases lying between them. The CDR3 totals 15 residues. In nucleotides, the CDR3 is TGCGCCAGCAGCCAGGGGGCCTCTAGCACAGATACGCAGTATTTT. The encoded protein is CASSQGASSTDTQYF.

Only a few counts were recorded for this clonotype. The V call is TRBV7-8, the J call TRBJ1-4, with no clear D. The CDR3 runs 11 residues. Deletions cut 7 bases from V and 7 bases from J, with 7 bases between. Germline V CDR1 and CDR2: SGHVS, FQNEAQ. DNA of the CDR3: TGTGCCAGCATGTACGGTGAAAAACTGTTTTTT. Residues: CASMYGEKLFF.

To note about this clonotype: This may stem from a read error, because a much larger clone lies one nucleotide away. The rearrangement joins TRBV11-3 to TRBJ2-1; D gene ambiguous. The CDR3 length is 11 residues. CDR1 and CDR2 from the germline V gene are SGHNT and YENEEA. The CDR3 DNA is TGTGCCGGCAGCTTAGACTATGAGCAGTTCTTC. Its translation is CAGSLDYEQFF. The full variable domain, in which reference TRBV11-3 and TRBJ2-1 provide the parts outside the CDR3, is EAGVVQSPRYKIIEKKQPVAFWCNPISGHNTLYWYLQNLGQGPELLIRYENEEAVDDSQLPKDRFSAERLKGVDSTLKIQPAELGDSAVYLCAGSLDYEQFFGPGTRLTVL.

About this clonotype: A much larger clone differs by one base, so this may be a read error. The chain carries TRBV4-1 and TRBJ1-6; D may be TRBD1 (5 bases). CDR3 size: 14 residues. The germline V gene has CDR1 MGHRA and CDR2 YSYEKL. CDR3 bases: TGCGCCAGCAGCCCCCGGGACGCCTATTCATCCCTCCACTTT. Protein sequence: CASSPRDAYSSLHF.